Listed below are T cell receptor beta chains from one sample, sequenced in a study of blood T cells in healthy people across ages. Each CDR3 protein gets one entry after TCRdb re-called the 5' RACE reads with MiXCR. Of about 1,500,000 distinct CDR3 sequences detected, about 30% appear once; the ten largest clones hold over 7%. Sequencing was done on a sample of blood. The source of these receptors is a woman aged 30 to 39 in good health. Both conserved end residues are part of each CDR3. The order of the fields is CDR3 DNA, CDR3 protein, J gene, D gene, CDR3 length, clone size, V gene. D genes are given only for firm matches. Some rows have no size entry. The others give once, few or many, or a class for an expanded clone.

CDR3 DNA: TGTGCCAGCAGCTTAAAGACAGGGGGCGTCACAGATACGCAGTATTTT
CDR3 protein: CASSLKTGGVTDTQYF
J gene: TRBJ2-3
D gene: TRBD1
CDR3 length: 16
clone size: few
V gene: TRBV7-2

CDR3 DNA: TGTGCCAGCAGCCCTCGGAGTGGAGGAGGTGAAAAACTGTTTTTT
CDR3 protein: CASSPRSGGGEKLFF
J gene: TRBJ1-4
D gene: -
CDR3 length: 15
clone size: few
V gene: TRBV7-2

CDR3 DNA: TGCGCCAGCAGCTCGGACAGGCCTAACACCGGGGCGCTGTTTTTT
CDR3 protein: CASSSDRPNTGALFF
J gene: TRBJ2-2
D gene: TRBD1
CDR3 length: 15
clone size: once
V gene: TRBV5-1

CDR3 DNA: TGCGCCAGCAGCGAAACCATATCTGGGATTAGGACCGGGGAGCTGTTTTTT
CDR3 protein: CASSETISGIRTGELFF
J gene: TRBJ2-2
D gene: -
CDR3 length: 17
clone size: -
V gene: TRBV5-1

CDR3 DNA: TGTGCCAGCAGCTTGGAGCAGATGAATCAGCCCCAGCATTTT
CDR3 protein: CASSLEQMNQPQHF
J gene: TRBJ1-5
D gene: -
CDR3 length: 14
clone size: -
V gene: TRBV5-5

CDR3 DNA: TGCGCCAGCAGCCCAAATACGCGGTACTCCTACAATGAGCAGTTCTTC
CDR3 protein: CASSPNTRYSYNEQFF
J gene: TRBJ2-1
D gene: -
CDR3 length: 16
clone size: few
V gene: TRBV5-1

CDR3 DNA: TGTGCCATCAGTGGACTCTGGGGACTAGCGGGAGAACGTGAGCAGTTCTTC
CDR3 protein: CAISGLWGLAGEREQFF
J gene: TRBJ2-1
D gene: TRBD2
CDR3 length: 17
clone size: -
V gene: TRBV10-3

CDR3 DNA: TGTGCCTGGAGCATTAGGCTAGCGGGAGTTGTTTATGAGCAGTTCTTC
CDR3 protein: CAWSIRLAGVVYEQFF
J gene: TRBJ2-1
D gene: TRBD2
CDR3 length: 16
clone size: -
V gene: TRBV30

CDR3 DNA: TGTGCCAGCAGTTTTTTCCCGGGGGGGAACAATGAGCAGTTCTTC
CDR3 protein: CASSFFPGGNNEQFF
J gene: TRBJ2-1
D gene: TRBD2
CDR3 length: 15
clone size: -
V gene: TRBV27

CDR3 DNA: TGTGCCAGCAGTAAGGCTACCTACGAGCAGTACTTC
CDR3 protein: CASSKATYEQYF
J gene: TRBJ2-7
D gene: -
CDR3 length: 12
clone size: once
V gene: TRBV6-2/TRBV6-3

CDR3 DNA: TGCGCCAGCAGCTCTCTAGGGATCACCTACGAGCAGTACTTC
CDR3 protein: CASSSLGITYEQYF
J gene: TRBJ2-7
D gene: -
CDR3 length: 14
clone size: few
V gene: TRBV5-1

CDR3 DNA: TGTGCCAGCAGCGTGGGTGGGTCTAACTCCTACAATGAGCAGTTCTTC
CDR3 protein: CASSVGGSNSYNEQFF
J gene: TRBJ2-1
D gene: -
CDR3 length: 16
clone size: few
V gene: TRBV9

CDR3 DNA: TGCAGCGTGAGGGGGGCTGGGGCCAACGTCCTGACTTTC
CDR3 protein: CSVRGAGANVLTF
J gene: TRBJ2-6
D gene: -
CDR3 length: 13
clone size: many
V gene: TRBV29-1

CDR3 DNA: TGTGCCAGCAGTTTATCCTATCTCGCGACTAACTATGGCTACACCTTC
CDR3 protein: CASSLSYLATNYGYTF
J gene: TRBJ1-2
D gene: -
CDR3 length: 16
clone size: -
V gene: TRBV28

CDR3 DNA: TGTGCCAGCAGTTTATCAGGGATAAATCAGCCCCAGCATTTT
CDR3 protein: CASSLSGINQPQHF
J gene: TRBJ1-5
D gene: -
CDR3 length: 14
clone size: few
V gene: TRBV28

CDR3 DNA: TGTGCCAGCCATACCCTTTTAACATACAATGAGCAGTTCTTC
CDR3 protein: CASHTLLTYNEQFF
J gene: TRBJ2-1
D gene: -
CDR3 length: 14
clone size: few
V gene: TRBV7-9

CDR3 DNA: TGCGCCAGCAGCTTGGAAGCGGGGAGCACAGATACGCAGTATTTT
CDR3 protein: CASSLEAGSTDTQYF
J gene: TRBJ2-3
D gene: TRBD2
CDR3 length: 15
clone size: many
V gene: TRBV5-1

CDR3 DNA: TGTGCCAGCAGTGAACTAGTGCCAGACAATTCACCCCTCCACTTT
CDR3 protein: CASSELVPDNSPLHF
J gene: TRBJ1-6
D gene: -
CDR3 length: 15
clone size: -
V gene: TRBV2

CDR3 DNA: TGTGCCAGCATAACCGGGACTACGCGGAATGAGCAGTTCTTC
CDR3 protein: CASITGTTRNEQFF
J gene: TRBJ2-1
D gene: TRBD2
CDR3 length: 14
clone size: few
V gene: TRBV12-3/TRBV12-4

CDR3 DNA: TGTGCCAGCAGTTTACGATCTAGCGGGGGTCACAATGAGCAGTTCTTC
CDR3 protein: CASSLRSSGGHNEQFF
J gene: TRBJ2-1
D gene: TRBD2
CDR3 length: 16
clone size: few
V gene: TRBV28

CDR3 DNA: TGCAGCGTGGGCCGGGACAGGGCCTCCTACGAGCAGTACTTC
CDR3 protein: CSVGRDRASYEQYF
J gene: TRBJ2-7
D gene: TRBD1
CDR3 length: 14
clone size: many
V gene: TRBV29-1

CDR3 DNA: TGCGCCAGCAGCTTTGGGGGGGGCAGCTCCACAGATACGCAGTATTTT
CDR3 protein: CASSFGGGSSTDTQYF
J gene: TRBJ2-3
D gene: -
CDR3 length: 16
clone size: few
V gene: TRBV5-1

CDR3 DNA: TGCGCCAGCAGCGTCTCCGGGACTAGCCCCTACAATGAGCAGTTCTTC
CDR3 protein: CASSVSGTSPYNEQFF
J gene: TRBJ2-1
D gene: TRBD2
CDR3 length: 16
clone size: -
V gene: TRBV5-1

CDR3 DNA: TGTGCCAGCAGCTTAGCGGGGATAGAGTTCTTC
CDR3 protein: CASSLAGIEFF
J gene: TRBJ2-1
D gene: -
CDR3 length: 11
clone size: -
V gene: TRBV11-2

CDR3 DNA: TGTGCCATAAGTGAGTTCGGACAGGGGAACTACGAGCAGTACTTC
CDR3 protein: CAISEFGQGNYEQYF
J gene: TRBJ2-7
D gene: TRBD1
CDR3 length: 15
clone size: many
V gene: TRBV10-3

CDR3 DNA: TGTGCCAGCAGTTCACAGGGGTCGGGCTATGGCTACACCTTC
CDR3 protein: CASSSQGSGYGYTF
J gene: TRBJ1-2
D gene: TRBD1
CDR3 length: 14
clone size: -
V gene: TRBV12-3/TRBV12-4

CDR3 DNA: TGCAGCGTTGCGGAAGCGGATACGCAGTATTTT
CDR3 protein: CSVAEADTQYF
J gene: TRBJ2-3
D gene: -
CDR3 length: 11
clone size: few
V gene: TRBV29-1

CDR3 DNA: TGCGCCAGCAGCCCGTGGACTAGCGGGGAAAACATTCAGTACTTC
CDR3 protein: CASSPWTSGENIQYF
J gene: TRBJ2-4
D gene: TRBD2
CDR3 length: 15
clone size: few
V gene: TRBV5-1

CDR3 DNA: TGTGCCAGCAGCATGGGGACAGACGGCAATCAGCCCCAGCATTTT
CDR3 protein: CASSMGTDGNQPQHF
J gene: TRBJ1-5
D gene: TRBD1
CDR3 length: 15
clone size: -
V gene: TRBV5-5

CDR3 DNA: TGTGCCGAGGGGGGGAATCAGGGTAACACCGGGGAGCTGTTTTTT
CDR3 protein: CAEGGNQGNTGELFF
J gene: TRBJ2-2
D gene: -
CDR3 length: 15
clone size: -
V gene: TRBV30